This TCR beta chain was observed in a study of CXCR3-negative and CXCR3-positive naive CD8 T cells. Study results and caveats: Against CXCR3-negative naive cells, CXCR3-positive naive cells showed more hydrophobic TRB CDR3s.

As regards this clonotype: Its antigen is currently unknown.

The CDR3 is 18 amino acids. Germline V gene lookup returns CDR1 MGHRA and CDR2 YSYEKL. The study made its TRB cDNA libraries by 5' RACE, adding UMI labels. TCRdb reprocessed the 5' RACE reads, keeping one entry per CDR3 protein, no DNA. The listing records 100,000 to 150,000 distinct CDR3 sequences. The rearrangement uses TRBV4-1 and TRBJ2-2; TCRdb returns TRBD1, unconfirmable since there is no DNA. The TCR sequence derives from a human donor in good health. Some clones in this sample may be carry-over from other donors' samples. Sequenced sample: naive CXCR3- CD8+ T cells from blood. Regarding subset: CD45RO-CCR7+CD27+CD95- naive CD8+ T cells lacking CXCR3 (TNR3-). The CDR3 here is CASSQLRPGQENTGELFF.